This T cell receptor (beta chain) derives from a study of cytomegalovirus exposure and HLA in healthy donors. Whole-study results and caveats: Trimming of TCR beta V- and J-genes showed a link, identified in a later analysis, to a missense DCLRE1C variant. Common viral pathogens seemed, in a later analysis, to connect with several of the most significant clusters. No immune exposure information besides CMV serostatus was available.

CDR3 size: 13 residues. V lost 6 bases to trimming and J lost 5 bases; unmatched junction nucleotides: 5. Looked up from germline, CDR1 is MDHEN and CDR2 is SYDVKM. On this clone itself: Its antigen is undetermined.

The PCR employed 60 Vbeta primers together with 13 Jbeta primers. Profiled with immunoSEQ multiplex PCR; TCRdb holds only in-frame clones, not every one. The sample contains 200,000 or so clones, around 84% of which appear only once. Material: PBMCs. This receptor was obtained from a woman between 50 and 59 years old in good health and CMV-seropositive. V and J are TRBV28 and TRBJ1-2; TRBD1 matches at 8 bases. The CDR3 sequence: CASRADRGYGYTF. CDR3 sequence (DNA): TGTGCCAGCAGAGCCGACAGGGGTTATGGCTACACCTTC.